A single sample is the source of the 20 T cell receptor beta chains below, sequenced in a study of T-cell reconstitution after alpha-beta-depleted transplantation in children. As it was prepared, the TCRbeta library received unique molecular identifiers. MiXCR, run by TCRdb on the PCR reads, gives a single entry per CDR3 protein. The sample holds roughly 500,000 distinct CDR3 sequences, approximately 16% seen once. The specimen was PBMCs from the stem cell graft donor, collected from the stem cell graft. The receptors originated from a human donor who donated a stem cell graft to a child with acute lymphoblastic leukemia.

The chain recombines TRBV20-1 with TRBJ2-7; D unclear. With 3 bases removed from V and 3 bases from J, the gap between germline ends came to 12 bases. Germline V gene lookup returns CDR1 DFQATT and CDR2 SNEGSKA (reference sequence). The CDR3 loop spans 13 amino acids. CDR3 amino acids: CSARPGPRYEQYF. The CDR3 DNA sequence: TGCAGTGCTAGGCCCGGACCGCGCTACGAGCAGTACTTC.

This clonotype was picked up a small number of times. The chain couples TRBV20-1 to TRBJ1-1; no reliable D call. Trimming left V 8 bases short and J 0 bases short, with 7 bases between. The CDR3 extends over 11 amino acids. Germline-derived CDR1 and CDR2 are DFQATT and SNEGSKA (reference sequence). DNA of the CDR3: TGCAGTTCCGGCATGAACACTGAAGCTTTCTTT. Residues: CSSGMNTEAFF.

This chain joins TRBV14 and TRBJ1-1; maybe TRBD1 (5 bases). This CDR3 has 15 amino acids. V lost 1 base, J lost 4 bases, and 13 bases lay in between. Germline V CDR1 and CDR2: SGHDN, FVKESK. The CDR3 sequence: CASSQVIGGRTEAFF. The CDR3, as DNA: TGTGCCAGCAGCCAAGTTATCGGGGGTCGCACTGAAGCTTTCTTT.

J is TRBJ2-5 and V is TRBV20-1, with 9 bases that match TRBD1. CDR1 is DFQATT and CDR2 is SNEGSKA in the germline V gene (reference sequence). The CDR3 has 14 residues. V was pared by 3 bases and J by 2 bases, with 4 bases of the junction left unmatched. The CDR3 DNA follows: TGCAGTGCTAGCCGGGACAGGGAGCAAGAGACCCAGTACTTC. It specifies CSASRDREQETQYF.

There are a few counts of this clonotype. The rearrangement joins TRBV14 to TRBJ2-7; TRBD1 aligns across 7 bases. Losses at the gene ends were 3 bases for V and 1 base for J; bases not matched to a gene: 6. CDR1 and CDR2 (germline): SGHDN, FVKESK. This CDR3 comprises 15 residues. The CDR3 sequence is CASSQTGTVSYEQYF. The CDR3 DNA sequence: TGTGCCAGCAGCCAGACCGGGACAGTGTCCTACGAGCAGTACTTC.

This clonotype was detected a few times. The chain recombines TRBV6-1 with TRBJ2-1; 10 positions agree with TRBD1. V was pared by 6 bases and J by 8 bases, with 10 bases of the junction left unmatched. This CDR3 spans 15 amino acids. The germline V gene has CDR1 MNHNS and CDR2 SASEGT. CDR3 bases: TGTGCCAGCAGCCCCGACAGGGGGCGCCAGGATGAGCAGTTCTTC. Translated, it gives CASSPDRGRQDEQFF.

The chain employs TRBV12-3 or TRBV12-4 and TRBJ2-7, with 8 bases matching TRBD1. The CDR3 runs to 16 residues. After removal of 6 bases from V and 3 bases from J, the junction contained 13 bases not matched to a gene. CDR3 nucleotide sequence: TGTGCCAGCAGCCTATACCGACAGGGGTTAGGCTACGAGCAGTACTTC. It specifies CASSLYRQGLGYEQYF.

This clonotype was seen a handful of times. The J gene is TRBJ1-2, the V gene TRBV12-3 or TRBV12-4; TRBD1 might be the D (6 bases). CDR3 length: 13 amino acids. The ends were cut back, 3 bases at V and 7 bases at J, with 12 bases in the middle. The CDR3 loop is CASSLGGLGGYTF. Here the CDR3 DNA reads TGTGCCAGCAGTTTGGGGGGGCTGGGTGGCTACACCTTC.

In its sample, this clonotype was seen a few times. CDR3 bases: TGTGCCAGCAGCTTTCAGGGGGTAAATGAGCAGTTCTTC. Amino acids: CASSFQGVNEQFF. The chain couples TRBV7-2 to TRBJ2-1, with 7 bases identical to TRBD1. This CDR3 is built from 13 residues. J lost 7 bases, V lost 3 bases, and 3 bases had no gene match. Germline V gene lookup returns CDR1 SGHTA and CDR2 FQGNSA.

This clonotype was observed a handful of times. V usage is TRBV12-3 or TRBV12-4 and J usage is TRBJ2-1; 11 nucleotides align to TRBD2. The CDR3 has 18 amino acids. V gave up 5 bases and J gave up 0 bases; unmatched junction bases: 9. CDR3 sequence reads: CASSHGLAGGSSYNEQFF. The CDR3 DNA reads as TGTGCCAGCAGTCACGGACTAGCGGGTGGGAGCTCCTACAATGAGCAGTTCTTC.

Only a few counts were recorded for this clonotype. V usage is TRBV7-9 and J usage is TRBJ2-2; D ambiguous. The CDR3 sequence is 16 residues long. V was clipped by 4 bases and J by 3 bases, with 15 bases between them. CDR1 SEHNR and CDR2 FQNEAQ come from the germline V gene (reference sequence). CDR3 bases: TGTGCCAGCAGCTACCTGACAAGGTCGGACACCGGGGAGCTGTTTTTT. Its translation: CASSYLTRSDTGELFF.

This clonotype was detected only a few times. The chain is built from TRBV12-3 or TRBV12-4 and TRBJ2-1; the D gene is possibly TRBD2 (6 bases). V was cut by 7 bases and J by 3 bases, with 10 bases left in between. This CDR3 is 13 amino acids long. The DNA for the CDR3 is TGTGCCAGCAAGGGACTGAACTACAATGAGCAGTTCTTC. This codes for CASKGLNYNEQFF.

The DNA for the CDR3 is TGCGCCAGCAGCCCCACATCGGGGGTCCCAACTGAAGCTTTCTTT. Protein product: CASSPTSGVPTEAFF. V gene TRBV5-1 combines with J gene TRBJ1-1, with D perhaps TRBD1 (5 bases). The CDR3 spans 15 residues. V was clipped by 4 bases and J by 5 bases, with 18 bases between them. The germline V gene encodes CDR1 SGHRS and CDR2 YFSETQ.

This clonotype has at least ten counts. This chain's CDR3 is CSARGTMDTEAFF. The DNA of the CDR3 is TGCAGTGCTAGGGGAACTATGGACACTGAAGCTTTCTTT. J is TRBJ1-1 and V is TRBV20-1; D uncertain. CDR1 DFQATT and CDR2 SNEGSKA come from the germline V gene (reference sequence). Trimming took 3 bases from V and 3 from J, leaving 11 bases between them. The CDR3 extends over 13 amino acids.

The genes are TRBV25-1 and TRBJ2-7; tentative D call: TRBD1 (6 bases). The CDR3 sequence is 14 residues long. Trimming stripped 0 bases from V and 1 base from J, with 7 bases between. Per the germline V gene, CDR1 is MGHDK and CDR2 is SYGVNS. The CDR3 loop is CASSEYGQSYEQYF. CDR3 DNA: TGTGCCAGCAGTGAATATGGACAGTCCTACGAGCAGTACTTC.

The chain carries TRBV5-1 and TRBJ2-1; the match to TRBD2 covers 10 bases. Germline V gives CDR1 SGHRS, CDR2 YFSETQ. With V trimmed by 0 bases and J by 3 bases, 6 bases remained unmatched. This CDR3 region has 17 residues. The CDR3 region has the DNA TGCGCCAGCAGCTTGGTGGCTAGCGGGGGCCTCTACAATGAGCAGTTCTTC. Its protein product is CASSLVASGGLYNEQFF. Filled out from reference TRBV5-1 and TRBJ2-1, the complete variable domain reads KAGVTQTPRYLIKTRGQQVTLSCSPISGHRSVSWYQQTPGQGLQFLFEYFSETQRNKGNFPGRFSGRQFSNSRSEMNVSTLELGDSALYLCASSLVASGGLYNEQFFGPGTRLTVL.

This clonotype was detected many times. The chain joins TRBV7-2 to TRBJ2-3, with a weak D call TRBD2 (6 bases). From germline, CDR1 is SGHTA and CDR2 FQGNSA. The ends were cut back, 1 base at V and 3 bases at J, with 11 bases in the middle. The CDR3 is 15 amino acids. The CDR3 is CASSLVGGGTDTQYF. CDR3 sequence (DNA): TGTGCCAGCAGCTTAGTGGGGGGTGGGACAGATACGCAGTATTTT. The variable domain in full, with the rest retrieved from reference TRBV7-2 and TRBJ2-3, is GAGVSQSPSNKVTEKGKDVELRCDPISGHTALYWYRQSLGQGLEFLIYFQGNSAPDKSGLPSDRFSAERTGGSVSTLTIQRTQQEDSAVYLCASSLVGGGTDTQYFGPGTRLTVL.

Ten or more counts support this clonotype. The chain is built from TRBV10-3 and TRBJ2-1; 8 bases are a match to TRBD1. The CDR3 runs 14 residues. The V segment lost 0 bases and the J segment 7 bases; nucleotides outside the gene matches: 2. Germline CDR1 reads ENHRY; CDR2 reads SYGVKD. Here the CDR3 reads CAISESTGGNEQFF. CDR3 in DNA: TGTGCCATCAGTGAGTCAACAGGGGGGAATGAGCAGTTCTTC.

Only a few counts were recorded for this clonotype. The CDR3 nucleotides read TGCGCCAGCAGCTTGGAGGGTCCGTTTTGGAATTCACCCCTCCACTTT. This codes for CASSLEGPFWNSPLHF. The chain is built from TRBV5-1 and TRBJ1-6, with D unresolved. The length of the CDR3 is 16 residues. Germline lookup yields CDR1 SGHRS and CDR2 YFSETQ. V lost 0 bases to trimming and J lost 7 bases, with 14 bases between them.

CDR3 nucleotide sequence: TGCAGTGGAAAAGGGGGAGGTGAGCAGTACTTC. Protein: CSGKGGGEQYF. This chain links TRBV20-1 with TRBJ2-7; D is perhaps TRBD1 or TRBD2 (6 bases each). Trimming took off 7 bases at V and 7 bases at J, with 14 bases between the two ends. The CDR3 runs 11 residues. Germline CDR1 reads DFQATT; CDR2 reads SNEGSKA (reference sequence).